This TCR beta chain was observed in a study of shared clonotypes between healthy human individuals. Recent acute infections and vaccinations were absent in the healthy HIV-negative adult donors. Approximately 220 ng DNA, 25,000 to 30,000 T cell genomes, went into each sorted-subset replicate PCR. Original handling: Filtering was not the same, since immunoSEQ gave junction-only sequences without quality scores. Assay: immunoSEQ multiplex PCR; the TCRdb copy retains only in-frame clones and omits some. That table supplies the V and J calls and clone size; D and trimming were determined from the DNA. The sample gives a few million clones, 85% to 95% of which show up once; 0.37% is in the top ten. Findings and limits, study-wide: Estimated richness was generally greater in naive than memory subsets.

The ends lost 2 bases at V and 4 bases at J; junction bases unmatched: 7. Germline-derived CDR1 and CDR2 are SGHTA and FQGTGA. This CDR3 spans 15 amino acids. With regard to this clone: Its target is unknown.

The chain recombines TRBV7-3 with TRBJ1-1; the match to TRBD1 covers 7 bases. This receptor was taken from a man aged 18 to 30 in good health. Some clones in this sample may be carry-over from other donors' samples. Sequences were obtained from naive CD4+ T cells from PBMCs. The subset denotes: CD45RA+ positively selected. The chain's CDR3 is CASSLEGARGTEAFF. The DNA for the CDR3 is TGTGCCAGCAGCTTAGAGGGGGCGCGGGGCACTGAAGCTTTCTTT. Combining the CDR3 with reference TRBV7-3 and TRBJ1-1 gives the whole variable domain GAGVSQTPSNKVTEKGKYVELRCDPISGHTALYWYRQSLGQGPEFLIYFQGTGAADDSGLPNDRFFAVRPEGSVSTLKIQRTERGDSAVYLCASSLEGARGTEAFFGQGTRLTVV.